Here is one T cell receptor (beta chain) with its context. Its cognate antigen is unknown. This entry comes from a study of cytomegalovirus exposure and HLA in healthy donors. General study findings and limits: Only CMV serostatus was available as immune exposure information. A later analysis showed HLA-associated TCR beta chains outstripping equally common others in clonal expansion.

The CDR3 has 15 residues. V gave up 6 bases and J gave up 0 bases, with 14 bases separating them. Per the germline V gene, CDR1 is SNHLY and CDR2 is FYNNEI. The study ran its PCR with 60 Vbeta and 13 Jbeta primers. Libraries were prepared by immunoSEQ multiplex PCR; TCRdb keeps only in-frame clonotypes and omits some of them. The sample comprises fewer than 200,000 clones, about 80% of which are singletons, and over 1% rests with the top ten. At sampling all donors were nominally healthy, likely with unrecorded immune exposures. This receptor was taken from a woman between 45 and 65 years old in good health and CMV-seronegative. Sequencing was done on a sample of PBMCs. The J gene is TRBJ1-1, the V gene TRBV2; D may be TRBD1 (6 bases). In nucleotides, the CDR3 is TGTGCCAGCAGATCTAAGACAGGCCTGAACACTGAAGCTTTCTTT. It codes for CASRSKTGLNTEAFF.